Listed below are T cell receptor beta chains from one sample, sequenced in a study of human T cells and chemical hapten exposure. TCRdb ran MiXCR on the RACE reads and lists one entry per CDR3 protein. The table shows about 60,000 distinct CDR3 sequences, with about 10% occurring only once. Sample: whole blood, taken in connection with sensitization to the hapten diphenylcyclopropenone (DPC). The receptors come from a woman aged 40 to 50 with alopecia areata. Some clones in this sample may be carry-over from other donors' samples. CDR3s include the opening cysteine and the closing phenylalanine or tryptophan. D genes are given only for firm matches. Size is stated for part of the rows, as once, few or many counts, or as a class when the clone is expanded.

v_gene	d_gene	abundance	j_gene	len	CDR3nt	CDR3aa
TRBV20-1	TRBD1	NA	TRBJ2-6	17	TGCAGTGCTAGTTCCGGGACAGGGGGCTCTGGGGCCAACGTCCTGACTTTC	CSASSGTGGSGANVLTF
TRBV6-5	TRBD2	many	TRBJ2-3	12	TGTGCCAGCAGCCCGGGAGGAGATACGCAGTATTTT	CASSPGGDTQYF
TRBV18	NA	many	TRBJ1-1	12	TGTGCCAGCTCACTTAACAGTAAAGAAGCTTTCTTT	CASSLNSKEAFF
TRBV29-1	TRBD1	NA	TRBJ1-4	15	TGCAGCGTTGTGACAGGGGGAAGGACTAATGAAAAACTGTTTTTT	CSVVTGGRTNEKLFF
TRBV27	TRBD1	many	TRBJ1-5	14	TGTGCCAGCAGTTGGGACAGGGGCAATCAGCCCCAGCATTTT	CASSWDRGNQPQHF
TRBV6-2/TRBV6-3	TRBD2	NA	TRBJ2-7	12	TGTGCCAGCAGCGCGGGAGGGTACGAGCAGTACTTC	CASSAGGYEQYF
TRBV28	NA	many	TRBJ1-5	15	TGTGCCAGCAGTTTGGCGGGCAAAGGCAATCAGCCCCAGCATTTT	CASSLAGKGNQPQHF
TRBV12-3/TRBV12-4	NA	NA	TRBJ2-2	16	TGTGCCAGCATCATAGGGGGGACAGAGAACACCGGGGAGCTGTTTTTT	CASIIGGTENTGELFF
TRBV15	NA	few	TRBJ2-3	14	TGTGCCACCAGCAGAGCCTCGGGCGCAGATACGCAGTATTTT	CATSRASGADTQYF
TRBV12-3/TRBV12-4	NA	NA	TRBJ2-1	15	TGTGCCAGCAGTTCCGGGCATCGCTCCTACAATGAGCAGTTCTTC	CASSSGHRSYNEQFF
TRBV30	NA	many	TRBJ1-1	15	TGTGCCTGGAGTATCAAGGGGATATTTCACACTGAAGCTTTCTTT	CAWSIKGIFHTEAFF
TRBV7-6	NA	many	TRBJ2-5	14	TGTGCCAGCAGCTTGTTAGCGCGAGGAGAGACCCAGTACTTC	CASSLLARGETQYF
TRBV10-2	NA	few	TRBJ1-2	15	TGCGCCAGCAGTACCTCCTGGGGGCGAGACTATGGCTACACCTTC	CASSTSWGRDYGYTF
TRBV19	NA	NA	TRBJ1-4	17	TGTGCCAGTACCCACTGGCGAGGGACCCCTCGAGGTGAAAAACTGTTTTTT	CASTHWRGTPRGEKLFF
TRBV9	TRBD1	many	TRBJ1-1	15	TGTGCCAGCAGCGCCCCAGGGGGCTACGGCACTGAAGCTTTCTTT	CASSAPGGYGTEAFF
TRBV4-2	NA	many	TRBJ1-1	14	TGTGCCAGCAGCCAAGATCAGAGGAACACTGAAGCTTTCTTT	CASSQDQRNTEAFF
TRBV28	NA	NA	TRBJ1-5	14	TGTGCCAGCAGTTTACTTGATGGCGATCAGCCCCAGCATTTT	CASSLLDGDQPQHF
TRBV6-6	TRBD1	many	TRBJ2-7	15	TGTGCCAGCAGTTACGCGGACAGGGGGCGACGCGAGCAGTACTTC	CASSYADRGRREQYF
TRBV6-5	NA	few	TRBJ2-7	15	TGTGCCAGCAGTTACGGGTGGCGGGGCTCCTACGAGCAGTACTTC	CASSYGWRGSYEQYF
TRBV6-6	TRBD1	few	TRBJ1-3	17	TGTGCCAGCAGTTACGGGACAGGGGGCCTCTCTGGAAACACCATATATTTT	CASSYGTGGLSGNTIYF
TRBV6-1	NA	NA	TRBJ1-5	15	TGTGCCAGCACCCTAAGCAGGGGCGGGAGGCAGCCCCAGCATTTT	CASTLSRGGRQPQHF
TRBV10-1	NA	many	TRBJ1-1	13	TGCGCCAGCAGTGTACGAGAGGGGACTGAAGCTTTCTTT	CASSVREGTEAFF
TRBV12-3/TRBV12-4	NA	NA	TRBJ2-1	15	TGTGCCAGCAGTTTATGGGGGGCGTATCCCAATGAGCAGTTCTTC	CASSLWGAYPNEQFF
TRBV7-9	NA	NA	TRBJ2-5	15	TGTGCCAGCAGCTTAGCTGTTGGCAGCCAAGAGACCCAGTACTTC	CASSLAVGSQETQYF
TRBV2	NA	NA	TRBJ2-1	14	TGTGCCAGCAGTTTAAGTTACAGGGTCGATGAGCAGTTCTTC	CASSLSYRVDEQFF
TRBV14	NA	NA	TRBJ1-1	16	TGTGCCAGCAGCCAAGATCCGGGGCGCATAGTCACTGAAGCTTTCTTT	CASSQDPGRIVTEAFF
TRBV20-1	NA	NA	TRBJ2-3	13	TGCAGTGCTAGAGACTCGCCCACAGATACGCAGTATTTT	CSARDSPTDTQYF
TRBV28	TRBD2	many	TRBJ2-3	18	TGTGCCAGCAGAACTCCTCCCGGGACTAGCGGGGGGGCCAATACGCAGTATTTT	CASRTPPGTSGGANTQYF
TRBV7-2	NA	NA	TRBJ1-4	14	TGTGCCAGCAGCTTGGGCAATACCGGGGAAAAACTGTTTTTT	CASSLGNTGEKLFF
TRBV6-2/TRBV6-3	TRBD2	many	TRBJ2-3	14	TGTGCCAGCAGTCGCGGGACTACCCCAGATACGCAGTATTTT	CASSRGTTPDTQYF
TRBV14	TRBD1	many	TRBJ1-1	13	TGTGCCAGCAAGACAGGGATGAACACTGAAGCTTTCTTT	CASKTGMNTEAFF
TRBV2	NA	NA	TRBJ1-2	14	TGTGCCAGCAGTGAAGCAAAGGGAGGCTATGGCTACACCTTC	CASSEAKGGYGYTF
TRBV28	TRBD1	NA	TRBJ2-5	14	TGTGCCAGCACCGCCGGACAGGTCACAGAGACCCAGTACTTC	CASTAGQVTETQYF
TRBV18	TRBD1	NA	TRBJ2-7	14	TGTGCCAGCGTACCGGGACAGGGGACCTACGAGCAGTACTTC	CASVPGQGTYEQYF
TRBV7-2	TRBD1	many	TRBJ2-1	16	TGTGCCAGCAGACGGCCCGGGACAGGGGGCGGTAATGAGCAGTTCTTC	CASRRPGTGGGNEQFF
TRBV5-1	NA	few	TRBJ2-6	14	TGCGCCAGCACGGAAAACTCTGGGGCCAACGTCCTGACTTTC	CASTENSGANVLTF
TRBV20-1	NA	many	TRBJ1-5	14	TGCAGTGCTAGTCCTCACGGCAGCAATCAGCCCCAGCATTTT	CSASPHGSNQPQHF
TRBV24-1	NA	many	TRBJ2-1	18	TGTGCCACCAGTGATTTGGGGGTAGGGGTTAGGAGATACAATGAGCAGTTCTTC	CATSDLGVGVRRYNEQFF
TRBV2	NA	few	TRBJ2-3	14	TGTGCCAGCTCAAGGACCGCCACGACGGATACGCAGTATTTT	CASSRTATTDTQYF
TRBV6-2/TRBV6-3	TRBD2	many	TRBJ2-1	15	TGTGCCAGCAGCACAGGACTAGCGGGGGCCAATGAGCAGTTCTTC	CASSTGLAGANEQFF